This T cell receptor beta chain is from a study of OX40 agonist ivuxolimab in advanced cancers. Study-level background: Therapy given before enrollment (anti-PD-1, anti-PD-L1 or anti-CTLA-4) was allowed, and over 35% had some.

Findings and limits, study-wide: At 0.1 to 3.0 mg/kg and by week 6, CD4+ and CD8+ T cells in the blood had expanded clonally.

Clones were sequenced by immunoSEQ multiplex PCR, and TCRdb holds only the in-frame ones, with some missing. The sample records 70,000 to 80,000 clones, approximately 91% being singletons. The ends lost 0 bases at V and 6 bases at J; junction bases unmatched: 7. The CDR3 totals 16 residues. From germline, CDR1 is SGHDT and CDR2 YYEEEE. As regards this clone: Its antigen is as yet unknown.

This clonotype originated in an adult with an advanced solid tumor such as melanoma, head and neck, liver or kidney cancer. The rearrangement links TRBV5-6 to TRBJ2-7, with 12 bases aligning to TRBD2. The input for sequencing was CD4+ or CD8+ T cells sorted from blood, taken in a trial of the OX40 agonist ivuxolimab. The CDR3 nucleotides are TGTGCCAGCAGCTTGGAGGGACTAGCGGGCGGCCTCGAGCAGTACTTC. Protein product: CASSLEGLAGGLEQYF.